A single T cell receptor beta chain is shown here with its context. Its antigen is not known. This sample was taken from a study of T cell responses to AZD1222 COVID-19 vaccine. Germline CDR1 LGHNA, CDR2 YSLEER. The CDR3 runs to 16 residues. With 4 bases clipped from V and 0 bases from J, the junction kept 4 bases outside the gene matches. General study findings and limits: Dominant CD4 TCR responses targeted spike regions 160-218 and 743-854. Every sample of the repertoires postdated the peak T cell response. Unmutated variant regions are reportedly targeted by nearly half of spike-specific TCRs.

Data came from immunoSEQ multiplex PCR; TCRdb stores just in-frame clones and leaves some out. Among some 83,000 clones listed, more than 80% were seen once. This clonotype was sampled from an adult in good health. The chain employs TRBV4-3 and TRBJ1-3, with 9 bases lining up with TRBD1. The sample consisted of peripheral blood, taken on day 0 of AZD1222 vaccination. The CDR3 is CASSPTTGGSGNTIYF. CDR3 bases: TGCGCCAGCAGCCCAACGACAGGGGGCTCTGGAAACACCATATATTTT.